This paragraph covers one T cell receptor (beta chain) sequence. The count of this clone is one. Its antigen remains unidentified. There are no base qualities to consult, and no much larger clone falls within one base. This entry belongs to a study of blood T cell repertoires in COVID-19 (dated by TCRdb to the early 2020s). About the full investigation: Collaborator samples came from the United States, Italy and Spain and covered acute and convalescent phases of COVID-19. The repertoires were made available in a free public database intended to serve as a resource for research on the immune response to SARS-CoV-2. Sample metadata almost always included a de-identified subject ID, COVID-19 status, age in years and sex. Where HLA class I and class II types were available, the types were taken from metadata supplied by the sample provider, not from assay-based typing. Samples came from the ongoing ImmuneRACE study (first 160 participants) plus 1,254 subjects from 6 global collaborators. The material from the prospective study consisted of cDNA or gDNA derived from T cells, B-cell-depleted T cells, or PBMCs. Deeply sampled blood TCRbeta repertoires from subjects exposed to, actively infected with, or recovered from COVID-19 were included in the dataset. Paper-wide results and their limitations: How much clinical and demographic metadata was included differed by source and by participant, and the metadata was provided uncurated.

TCRbeta CDR3 regions were amplified from genomic DNA by means of the immunoSEQ Assay, a bias-controlled multiplex PCR. In the original analysis: Within the assay, amplification of reference gene primers was used to estimate how many nucleated cells each sample contained. Sequence reads were collapsed and filtered to measure the absolute abundance of every unique TCRbeta CDR3 rearrangement. For each sample, productive Simpson clonality was calculated as the square root of Simpson's diversity index over productive rearrangements. Not all clones reach the TCRdb copy of this immuneACCESS table, which keeps in-frame sequences only. Checked studies attribute under half of the gap to unresolved V genes and leave the rest unexplained. V and J calls plus clone size are reproduced from that table; the DNA served to infer D and trimming. Present in this sample are 200,000 to 300,000 clones, approximately 90% of which were seen just once. The top ten hold 4.1% of the sample.

In the prospective study, participants were roughly 18 to 100 years old, resided in 20 to 30 geographic areas of the United States, and were enrolled through a virtual design. To assign participants to cohorts, the prospective study relied on clinical history that participants themselves reported in a screening survey and a study questionnaire. ImmuneRACE Cohort 3 recovered participants were defined by two consecutive negative NP/OP PCR tests, healthcare professional clearance, or symptom resolution. Each participant in the prospective study had whole blood, serum and a nasopharyngeal or oropharyngeal swab collected by mobile phlebotomists. Over a 2-month period, participants in the prospective study had the option of providing additional blood draws and questionnaires. Before DNA extraction, blood samples from the prospective study were shipped at room temperature or frozen. Reading the germline V gene gives CDR1 MDHEN and CDR2 SYDVKM. From the cysteine up to the phenylalanine, the CDR3 has a length of 13 residues. Only the CDR3 DNA stays, 39 bases, in frame from base 1. V drops 6 bases and J drops 1 base, leaving 9 bases in between.

The V and J segments used are TRBV28 and TRBJ1-1; the D gene is possibly TRBD1, with 5 bases matching. The source material was PBMCs or T cells enriched from blood (not recorded which). The receptor was derived from a woman in her twenties or thirties who had recovered from COVID-19. The CDR3 region: CASSSGWNTEAFF. Here is the DNA: TGTGCCAGCAGCTCAGGGTGGAACACTGAAGCTTTCTTT.